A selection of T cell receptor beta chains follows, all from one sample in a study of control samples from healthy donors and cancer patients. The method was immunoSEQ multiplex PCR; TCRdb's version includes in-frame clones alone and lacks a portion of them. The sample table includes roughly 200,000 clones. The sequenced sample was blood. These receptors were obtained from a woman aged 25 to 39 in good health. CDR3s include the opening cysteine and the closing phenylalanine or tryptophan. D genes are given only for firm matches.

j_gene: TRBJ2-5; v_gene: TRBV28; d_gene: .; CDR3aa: CASSSYGETQYF; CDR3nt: TGTGCCAGCAGTTCCTACGGCGAGACCCAGTACTTC
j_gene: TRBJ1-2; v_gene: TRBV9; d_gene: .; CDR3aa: CASSGYYGYTF; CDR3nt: TGTGCCAGCAGCGGTTATTATGGCTACACCTTC
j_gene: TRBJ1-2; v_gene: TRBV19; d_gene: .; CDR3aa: CASSERDWGYTF; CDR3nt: TGTGCCAGTAGTGAGAGGGATTGGGGCTACACCTTC
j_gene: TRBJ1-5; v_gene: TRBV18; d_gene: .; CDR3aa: CASSRLYNQPQHF; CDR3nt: TGTGCCAGCTCTCGACTGTACAATCAGCCCCAGCATTTT
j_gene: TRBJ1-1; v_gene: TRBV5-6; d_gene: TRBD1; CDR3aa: CASSLGTGGWGTEAFF; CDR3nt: TGTGCCAGCAGCTTGGGGACAGGGGGCTGGGGCACTGAAGCTTTCTTT
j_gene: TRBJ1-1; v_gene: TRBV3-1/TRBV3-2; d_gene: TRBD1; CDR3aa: CASSQQGAGTEAFF; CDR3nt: TGTGCCAGCAGCCAACAGGGGGCTGGCACTGAAGCTTTCTTT
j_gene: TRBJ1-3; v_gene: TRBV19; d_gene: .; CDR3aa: CASSIWVPGRRNTIYF; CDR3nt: TGTGCCAGTAGTATTTGGGTACCCGGCCGCCGAAACACCATATATTTT
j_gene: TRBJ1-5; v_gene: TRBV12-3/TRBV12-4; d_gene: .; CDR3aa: CASSPRRDQPQHF; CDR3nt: TGTGCCAGCAGTCCAAGGCGGGATCAGCCCCAGCATTTT
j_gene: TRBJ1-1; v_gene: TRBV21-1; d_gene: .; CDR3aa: CASSSLIEMMNTEAFF; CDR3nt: TGTGCCAGCAGCTCTCTAATCGAGATGATGAACACTGAAGCTTTCTTT
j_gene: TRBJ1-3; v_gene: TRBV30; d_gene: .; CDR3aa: CAWSVPWQGKGNTIYF; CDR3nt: TGTGCCTGGAGTGTACCTTGGCAGGGGAAAGGAAACACCATATATTTT
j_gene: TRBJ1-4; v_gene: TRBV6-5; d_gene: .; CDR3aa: CASSDSGAANEKLFF; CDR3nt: TGTGCCAGCAGTGACTCGGGTGCGGCTAATGAAAAACTGTTTTTT
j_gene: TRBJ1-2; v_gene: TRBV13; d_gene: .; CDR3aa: CASSLGGRGAGGYTF; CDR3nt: TGTGCCAGCAGCTTAGGAGGGAGGGGGGCCGGCGGCTACACCTTC
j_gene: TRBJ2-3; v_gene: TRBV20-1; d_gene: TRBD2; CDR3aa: CSASRLAGTASTDTQYF; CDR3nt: TGCAGTGCTAGTAGGCTAGCGGGGACCGCTAGCACAGATACGCAGTATTTT
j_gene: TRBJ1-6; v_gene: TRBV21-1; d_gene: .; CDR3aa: CASSKAQGARVFSSPLHF; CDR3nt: TGTGCCAGCAGCAAAGCTCAGGGGGCGCGGGTTTTTTCTTCACCCCTCCACTTT
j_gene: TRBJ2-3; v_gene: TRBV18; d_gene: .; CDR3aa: CASSPGGLRTDTQYF; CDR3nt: TGTGCCAGCTCACCCGGCGGACTCCGCACAGATACGCAGTATTTT
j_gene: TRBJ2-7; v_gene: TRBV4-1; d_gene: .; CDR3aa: CASSQRTGSSYEQYF; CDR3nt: TGCGCCAGCAGCCAGCGGACCGGTAGCTCCTACGAGCAGTACTTC
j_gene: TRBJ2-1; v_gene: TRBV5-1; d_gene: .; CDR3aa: CASSLESEYNEQFF; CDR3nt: TGCGCCAGCAGCTTGGAGTCAGAATACAATGAGCAGTTCTTC